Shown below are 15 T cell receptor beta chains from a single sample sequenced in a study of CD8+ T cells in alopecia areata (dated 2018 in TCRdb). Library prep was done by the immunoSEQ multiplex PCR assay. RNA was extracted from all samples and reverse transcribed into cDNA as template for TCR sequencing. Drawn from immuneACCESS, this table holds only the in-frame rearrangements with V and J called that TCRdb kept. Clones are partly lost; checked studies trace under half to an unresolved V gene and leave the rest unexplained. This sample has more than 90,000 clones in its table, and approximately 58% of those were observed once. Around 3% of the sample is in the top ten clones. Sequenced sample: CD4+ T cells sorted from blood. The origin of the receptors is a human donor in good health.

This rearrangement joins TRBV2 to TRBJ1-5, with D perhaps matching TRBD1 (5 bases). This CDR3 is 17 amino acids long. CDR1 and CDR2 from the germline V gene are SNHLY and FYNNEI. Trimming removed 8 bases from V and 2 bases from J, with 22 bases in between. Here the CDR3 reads CASVRDGGNRGNQPQHF. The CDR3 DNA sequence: TGTGCCAGCGTCCGGGACGGGGGGAATCGGGGCAATCAGCCCCAGCATTTT.

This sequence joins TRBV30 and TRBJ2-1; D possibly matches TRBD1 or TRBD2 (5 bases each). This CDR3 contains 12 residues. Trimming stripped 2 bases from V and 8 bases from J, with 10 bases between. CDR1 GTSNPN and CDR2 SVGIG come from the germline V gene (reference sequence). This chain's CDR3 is CAWSPGRDEQFF. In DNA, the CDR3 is TGTGCCTGGAGTCCGGGGCGAGATGAGCAGTTCTTC. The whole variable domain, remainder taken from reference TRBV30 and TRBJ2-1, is SQTIHQWPATLVQPVGSPLSLECTVEGTSNPNLYWYRQAAGRGLQLLFYSVGIGQISSEVPQNLSASRPQDRQFILSSKKLLLSDSGFYLCAWSPGRDEQFFGPGTRLTVL.

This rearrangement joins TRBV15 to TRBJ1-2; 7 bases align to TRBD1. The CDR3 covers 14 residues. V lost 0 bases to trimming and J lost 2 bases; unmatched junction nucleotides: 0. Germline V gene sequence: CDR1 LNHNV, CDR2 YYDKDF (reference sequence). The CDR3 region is CATSRDRGNYGYTF. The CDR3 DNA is TGTGCCACCAGCAGAGACAGGGGGAACTATGGCTACACCTTC.

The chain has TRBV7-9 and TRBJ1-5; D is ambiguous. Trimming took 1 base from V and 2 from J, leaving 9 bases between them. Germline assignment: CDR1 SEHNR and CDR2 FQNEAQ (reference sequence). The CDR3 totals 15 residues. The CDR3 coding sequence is TGTGCCAGCAGCTTAGAGGGTAAGGGCAATCAGCCCCAGCATTTT. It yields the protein CASSLEGKGNQPQHF. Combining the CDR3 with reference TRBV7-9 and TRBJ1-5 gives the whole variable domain DTGVSQNPRHKITKRGQNVTFRCDPISEHNRLYWYRQTLGQGPEFLTYFQNEAQLEKSRLLSDRFSAERPKGSFSTLEIQRTEQGDSAMYLCASSLEGKGNQPQHFGDGTRLSIL.

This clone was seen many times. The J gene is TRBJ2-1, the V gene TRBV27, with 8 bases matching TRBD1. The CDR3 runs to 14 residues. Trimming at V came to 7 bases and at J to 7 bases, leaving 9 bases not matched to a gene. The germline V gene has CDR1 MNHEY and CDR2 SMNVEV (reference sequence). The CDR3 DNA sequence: TGTGCCAGCAACGTGGACAGGGATCGGAATGAGCAGTTCTTC. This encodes CASNVDRDRNEQFF.

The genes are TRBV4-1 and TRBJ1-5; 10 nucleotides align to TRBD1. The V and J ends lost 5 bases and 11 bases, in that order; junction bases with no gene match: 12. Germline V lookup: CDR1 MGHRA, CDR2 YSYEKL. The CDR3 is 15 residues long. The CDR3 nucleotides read TGCGCCAGCAGCGACCCGGGACAGGGGATCGAAGCCCAGCATTTT. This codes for CASSDPGQGIEAQHF.

The CDR3 DNA reads TGTGCCTGGAGTCCCGGGACAGCTGGAAACACCATATATTTT. Translation: CAWSPGTAGNTIYF. The chain couples TRBV30 to TRBJ1-3, with 7 nucleotides matching TRBD1. Germline assignment: CDR1 GTSNPN and CDR2 SVGIG (reference sequence). Trimming at V came to 2 bases and at J to 2 bases, leaving 3 bases not matched to a gene. This CDR3 is 14 amino acids long.

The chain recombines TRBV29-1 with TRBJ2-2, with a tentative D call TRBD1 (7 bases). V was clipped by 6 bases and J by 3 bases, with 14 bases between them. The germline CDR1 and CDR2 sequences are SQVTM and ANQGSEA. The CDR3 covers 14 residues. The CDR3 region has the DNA TGCAGCGTAGGCGGAGGGGGCGACACCGGGGAGCTGTTTTTT. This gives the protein CSVGGGGDTGELFF.

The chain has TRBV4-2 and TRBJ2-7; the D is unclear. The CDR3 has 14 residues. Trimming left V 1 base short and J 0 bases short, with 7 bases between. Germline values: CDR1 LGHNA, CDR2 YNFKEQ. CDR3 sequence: CASSQAHSSYEQYF. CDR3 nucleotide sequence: TGTGCCAGCAGCCAAGCTCACAGCTCCTACGAGCAGTACTTC.

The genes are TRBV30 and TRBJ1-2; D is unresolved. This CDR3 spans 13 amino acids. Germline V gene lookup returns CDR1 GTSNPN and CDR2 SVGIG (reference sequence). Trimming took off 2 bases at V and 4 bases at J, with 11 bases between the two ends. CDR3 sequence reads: CAWSRESPYGYTF. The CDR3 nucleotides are TGTGCCTGGAGTCGGGAGTCCCCCTATGGCTACACCTTC. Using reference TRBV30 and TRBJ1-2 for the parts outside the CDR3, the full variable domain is SQTIHQWPATLVQPVGSPLSLECTVEGTSNPNLYWYRQAAGRGLQLLFYSVGIGQISSEVPQNLSASRPQDRQFILSSKKLLLSDSGFYLCAWSRESPYGYTFGSGTRLTVV.

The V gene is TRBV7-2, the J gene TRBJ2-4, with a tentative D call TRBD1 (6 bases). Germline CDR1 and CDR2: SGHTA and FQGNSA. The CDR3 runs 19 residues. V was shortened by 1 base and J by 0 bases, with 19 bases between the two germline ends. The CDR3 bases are TGTGCCAGCAGCTTAGACGGGCAGGGGATGGTTATAGCCAAAAACATTCAGTACTTC. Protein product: CASSLDGQGMVIAKNIQYF.

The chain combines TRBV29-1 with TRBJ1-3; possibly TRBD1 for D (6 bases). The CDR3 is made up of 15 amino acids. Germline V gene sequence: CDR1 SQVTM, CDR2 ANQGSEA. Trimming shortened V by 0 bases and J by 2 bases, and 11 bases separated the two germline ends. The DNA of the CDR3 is TGCAGCGTTGAAGATCCCAGGGGACCTGGAAACACCATATATTTT. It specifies CSVEDPRGPGNTIYF.

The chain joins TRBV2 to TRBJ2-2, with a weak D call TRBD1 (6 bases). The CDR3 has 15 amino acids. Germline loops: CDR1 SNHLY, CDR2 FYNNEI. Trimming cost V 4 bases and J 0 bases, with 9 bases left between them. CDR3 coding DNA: TGTGCCAGCAGTGTACGACAGGCGAACACCGGGGAGCTGTTTTTT. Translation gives CASSVRQANTGELFF.

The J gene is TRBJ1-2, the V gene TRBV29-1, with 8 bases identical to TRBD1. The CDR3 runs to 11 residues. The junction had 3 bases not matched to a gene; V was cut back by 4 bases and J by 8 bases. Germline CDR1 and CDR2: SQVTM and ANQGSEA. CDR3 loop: CSVGGQEGYTF. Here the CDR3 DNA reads TGCAGCGTTGGGGGACAGGAAGGCTACACCTTC.

CDR3 DNA: TGCAGCGCCTGGTCTTTGAACACTGAAGCTTTCTTT. Protein: CSAWSLNTEAFF. J is TRBJ1-1 and V is TRBV29-1; D ambiguous. Germline V gives CDR1 SQVTM, CDR2 ANQGSEA. This CDR3 comprises 12 residues. The V end lost 7 bases, the J end lost 0 bases, and 9 bases lay between the germline ends.